The 26 T cell receptor beta chains below come from one sample, sequenced in a study of identical twins. Each CDR3 protein gets one entry after TCRdb re-called the 5' RACE reads with MiXCR. The sample shows around 100,000 distinct CDR3 sequences, just under 6% of them seen only once. The specimen sequenced was memory T cells sorted from blood. The receptors were sampled from a woman in her 50s in good health.

The CDR3 protein is CASSVEGVQETQYF. CDR3 DNA sequence: TGTGCCAGCAGCGTCGAAGGGGTCCAAGAGACCCAGTACTTC. The rearrangement uses TRBV9 and TRBJ2-5; tentative D call: TRBD1 (5 bases). The CDR3 has 14 amino acids. CDR1 and CDR2 from the germline V gene are SGDLS and YYNGEE. The V and J ends lost 2 bases and 1 base respectively, with 9 bases between them.

Many counts were recorded for this clonotype. This rearrangement joins TRBV4-1 to TRBJ2-3, with unresolved D. The CDR3 extends over 13 amino acids. CDR1 and CDR2 (germline): MGHRA, YSYEKL. Trimming removed 0 bases from V and 8 bases from J, with 9 bases in between. This CDR3 reads CASSQDSVGTQYF. CDR3 sequence (DNA): TGCGCCAGCAGCCAAGACTCAGTCGGTACGCAGTATTTT.

This clonotype was found many times. The rearrangement uses TRBV6-1 and TRBJ2-7; TRBD1 aligns across 7 bases. The junction had 12 bases not matched to a gene; V was cut back by 7 bases and J by 6 bases. Germline-derived CDR1 and CDR2 are MNHNS and SASEGT. The CDR3 consists of 14 residues. The CDR3 DNA reads TGTGCCAGCACCCAAGGGGACAGACGGGGCGAGCAGTACGTC. Translation gives CASTQGDRRGEQYV.

This clonotype has more than one count but fewer than ten. The V and J genes are TRBV5-8 and TRBJ2-3, with D perhaps being TRBD1 or TRBD2 (5 bases each). Between the trimmed V and J ends, which lost 4 bases and 6 bases, there was a span of 18 bases. The CDR3 has 15 residues. Looked up from germline, CDR1 is SGHTS and CDR2 is YDEGEE. CDR3 in DNA: TGTGCCAGCAGCCGCGAGGGGCCGGAGACGGATACGCAGTATTTT. Translated: CASSREGPETDTQYF.

This clonotype appeared many times. The chain links TRBV29-1 to TRBJ1-5; D not certain. The CDR3 sequence is 13 residues long. The germline V and J ends were trimmed by 4 bases and 3 bases, with 10 bases remaining between them. The V gene's germline CDR1 is SQVTM and CDR2 ANQGSEA. CDR3 DNA sequence: TGCAGCGTTGGGCACAGTACCAATCAGCCCCAGCATTTT. Protein: CSVGHSTNQPQHF.

V is TRBV7-8 and J is TRBJ2-1, with 8 bases matching TRBD2. V was clipped by 5 bases and J by 8 bases; unmatched bases: 5. There are 13 residues in the CDR3. The germline gives CDR1 SGHVS, CDR2 FQNEAQ. CDR3 loop: CASSGRLAYEQFF. The CDR3 coding sequence is TGTGCCAGCAGCGGCAGACTAGCGTATGAGCAGTTCTTC.

The chain is built from TRBV7-6 and TRBJ2-2; D unresolved. The CDR3 length is 11 residues. The germline CDR1 and CDR2 sequences are SGHVS and FNYEAQ. V was shortened by 1 base and J by 9 bases, with 3 bases between the two germline ends. The CDR3 here is CASSLERELFF. The CDR3 DNA reads as TGTGCCAGCAGCTTAGAGAGGGAGCTGTTTTTT.

This chain uses TRBV14 with TRBJ2-2; TRBD1 matches at 9 bases. The V gene's germline CDR1 is SGHDN and CDR2 FVKESK. This CDR3 is built from 19 residues. J was trimmed by 7 bases and V by 1 base; bases with no gene match: 16. The CDR3 DNA reads TGTGCCAGCAGCCAAGGGAGCGGCGGCCGGGACAGGGTTATCGGGGAGCTGTTTTTT. Translation gives CASSQGSGGRDRVIGELFF.

Turning to this clonotype: A read error is possible here, since a much larger clone lies one base away. The V call is TRBV2, the J call TRBJ1-1, with TRBD1 as a possible D gene (5 bases). V lost 8 bases, J lost 7 bases, and 20 bases lay in between. The CDR3 sequence is 14 residues long. Germline CDR1 reads SNHLY; CDR2 reads FYNNEI. Written as DNA, the CDR3 is TGTGCCAGCTTCTCCGGGGACGAGGTCTTTGAAGCTTTCTTT. Its protein is CASFSGDEVFEAFF.

This clonotype appeared many times. The gene calls are TRBV24-1 and TRBJ1-5, with TRBD1 as a possible D gene (5 bases). Germline CDR1 KGHDR, CDR2 SFDVKD. V lost 5 bases and J 5 bases, leaving 12 bases between the germline ends. This CDR3 spans 14 amino acids. The DNA for the CDR3 is TGTGCCACCAGTGGCCTGGGAGGGGATCAGCCCCAGCATTTT. This encodes CATSGLGGDQPQHF.

This clonotype was seen many times. The rearrangement joins TRBV6-1 to TRBJ2-7; 8 nucleotides line up with TRBD1. The CDR3 is made up of 12 amino acids. CDR1 and CDR2 (germline): MNHNS, SASEGT. V shed 7 bases and J 7 bases; nucleotides not matched to a gene: 6. The chain's CDR3 is CASNGQGREQYV. CDR3 DNA sequence: TGTGCCAGCAACGGACAGGGTCGGGAGCAGTACGTC.

This clonotype has just a few counts. This CDR3 is CSARARTDRWRGELFF. The CDR3 DNA sequence: TGCAGTGCTAGAGCGCGAACCGACCGCTGGAGAGGGGAGCTGTTTTTT. This sequence joins TRBV20-1 and TRBJ2-2; D is undetermined. This CDR3 spans 16 amino acids. V shed 1 base and J shed 8 bases, with 20 bases lying between them. Per the germline V gene, CDR1 is DFQATT and CDR2 is SNEGSKA (reference sequence).

The rearrangement joins TRBV11-2 to TRBJ1-2; maybe TRBD1 (6 bases). The V and J ends lost 4 bases and 4 bases respectively, with 19 bases between them. CDR3 length equals 16 residues. Germline loops: CDR1 SGHAT, CDR2 FQNNGV. The CDR3 is CASSSPKGGSSYGYTF. CDR3 nucleotide sequence: TGTGCCAGCAGCTCACCAAAAGGGGGTTCGAGCTATGGCTACACCTTC.

The chain joins TRBV30 to TRBJ1-2; D gene ambiguous. Trimming took off 4 bases at V and 8 bases at J, with 20 bases between the two ends. Germline CDR1 and CDR2: GTSNPN and SVGIG (reference sequence). The CDR3 has 14 amino acids. The CDR3: CAWKVQASVGGYTF. The CDR3 nucleotides are TGTGCCTGGAAGGTGCAGGCCTCAGTTGGAGGCTACACCTTC.

V and J are TRBV5-1 and TRBJ1-5, with D hard to call. Deletions cut 5 bases from V and 6 bases from J, with 12 bases between. The CDR3 spans 13 residues. Germline V lookup: CDR1 SGHRS, CDR2 YFSETQ. CDR3 DNA: TGCGCCAGCAGGGAAGCGGAAGGTCAGCCCCAGCATTTT. Residues: CASREAEGQPQHF.

This clonotype showed up many times. The chain recombines TRBV30 with TRBJ2-7; weak D call: TRBD1 (5 bases). V lost 1 base and J lost 6, with 16 bases in between. Germline V gene lookup returns CDR1 GTSNPN and CDR2 SVGIG (reference sequence). CDR3 length equals 14 residues. Here the CDR3 reads CAWSDSRIGVEQYF. In DNA, the CDR3 is TGTGCCTGGAGTGATAGCAGGATAGGGGTCGAGCAGTACTTC.

This clonotype has more than one count but fewer than ten. The chain couples TRBV29-1 to TRBJ2-1; no clear D gene. The V end lost 8 bases, the J end lost 4 bases, and 18 bases lay between the germline ends. This CDR3 has 14 amino acids. Germline V gene sequence: CDR1 SQVTM, CDR2 ANQGSEA. This CDR3 reads CSSSLDPGYNEQFF. The CDR3 DNA reads TGCAGCTCCTCTTTAGATCCCGGATACAATGAGCAGTTCTTC.

This clonotype has more than one count but fewer than ten. The V gene is TRBV6-7, the J gene TRBJ1-2; no reliable D call. TRBV6-7 is designated an ORF whose function remains uncertain. The CDR3 is made up of 15 amino acids. Trimming took 10 bases from V and 3 from J, leaving 21 bases between them. The CDR3 loop reads CATCYNSLRDYGYTF. Written as DNA, the CDR3 is TGTGCCACCTGTTATAACAGCCTGAGAGACTATGGCTACACCTTC.

This clonotype showed up just a few times. The chain is built from TRBV2 and TRBJ2-1, with TRBD2 matching 12 bases. The V gene's germline CDR1 is SNHLY and CDR2 FYNNEI. This CDR3 region has 16 residues. After removal of 6 bases from V and 4 bases from J, the junction contained 7 bases not matched to a gene. The CDR3 coding sequence is TGTGCCAGCAGAAAGACCGGGACTAGCGGGTACAATGAGCAGTTCTTC. This encodes CASRKTGTSGYNEQFF.

This clonotype was detected ten times or more. The V and J genes are TRBV10-3 and TRBJ2-5; D uncertain. The CDR3 is 14 residues long. Between the trimmed V and J ends, which lost 11 bases and 5 bases, there was a span of 21 bases. Germline V gives CDR1 ENHRY, CDR2 SYGVKD. The CDR3: CAVGWEGPTETQYF. DNA for the CDR3: TGTGCCGTCGGATGGGAAGGGCCGACGGAGACCCAGTACTTC.

This clonotype was observed at least ten times. The chain joins TRBV6-4 to TRBJ2-2; D possibly uses TRBD1 or TRBD2 (5 bases each). Trimming shortened V by 5 bases and J by 0 bases, and 10 bases separated the two germline ends. The CDR3 totals 15 residues. CDR1 MRHNA and CDR2 SNTAGT come from the germline V gene. The CDR3 sequence is CASSRDLANTGELFF. The CDR3 DNA reads TGTGCCAGCAGTAGGGACCTCGCGAACACCGGGGAGCTGTTTTTT.

This clonotype turned up a few times. The J gene is TRBJ2-3, the V gene TRBV27; the match to TRBD2 covers 7 bases. Unmatched junction bases numbered 7, after V lost 1 base and J lost 3 bases. The CDR3 extends over 16 amino acids. Per germline, CDR1 MNHEY and CDR2 SMNVEV (reference sequence). The CDR3: CASSLYGGRGTDTQYF. DNA for the CDR3: TGTGCCAGCAGTTTATATGGCGGGAGAGGTACAGATACGCAGTATTTT.

This clonotype was detected many times. V is TRBV20-1 and J is TRBJ2-7; 10 nucleotides match TRBD2. The V gene end was trimmed by 0 bases and the J gene end by 4 bases; junction bases not matched to a gene: 6. CDR1 and CDR2 (germline): DFQATT, SNEGSKA (reference sequence). CDR3 length: 15 amino acids. The chain's CDR3 is CSARDLLLAGYEQYF. The CDR3 DNA is TGCAGTGCTAGAGATTTGTTACTAGCGGGGTACGAGCAGTACTTC.

The sample holds many counts of this clonotype. V usage is TRBV5-5 and J usage is TRBJ2-1; 7 nucleotides agree with TRBD1. Germline CDR1 reads SGHKS; CDR2 reads YYEKEE (reference sequence). There are 14 residues in the CDR3. Trimming removed 3 bases from V and 7 bases from J; junction bases left unmatched: 7. DNA for the CDR3: TGTGCCAGCAGCTCCTACAGGGGAGCTAATGAGCAGTTCTTC. The encoded protein is CASSSYRGANEQFF.

This clonotype was detected only a few times. The gene calls are TRBV9 and TRBJ2-3, with a tentative D call TRBD1 (6 bases). V dropped 3 bases and J dropped 2 bases, with 13 bases sitting between them. Germline V lookup: CDR1 SGDLS, CDR2 YYNGEE. The CDR3 covers 15 residues. CDR3 amino acids: CASSAIGTNTDTQYF. The CDR3 region has the DNA TGTGCCAGCAGCGCAATCGGGACAAACACAGATACGCAGTATTTT. Combining the CDR3 with reference TRBV9 and TRBJ2-3 gives the whole variable domain DSGVTQTPKHLITATGQRVTLRCSPRSGDLSVYWYQQSLDQGLQFLIQYYNGEERAKGNILERFSAQQFPDLHSELNLSSLELGDSALYFCASSAIGTNTDTQYFGPGTRLTVL.

J is TRBJ2-3 and V is TRBV9; tentative D call: TRBD2 (5 bases). This CDR3 region has 14 residues. Trimming cost V 3 bases and J 0 bases, with 8 bases left between them. Looked up from germline, CDR1 is SGDLS and CDR2 is YYNGEE. The CDR3 coding sequence is TGTGCCAGCAGCGCGACTACTAGCACAGATACGCAGTATTTT. It is translated as CASSATTSTDTQYF.